The 2 T cell receptor beta chains reported below all come from one sample, sequenced in a study of metastatic and nonmetastatic thyroid tumors. Until they underwent thyroid surgery, no patient had received any treatment. TCRdb re-called the PCR reads via MiXCR. The table lists 13,000 or so clones, approximately 27% of them singletons. The sequenced sample consisted of tumor tissue. Every receptor here comes from a female donor with papillary thyroid cancer or a benign thyroid nodule (not recorded which). Some clones in this sample may be carry-over from other donors' samples.

The chain uses TRBV3-1 and TRBJ1-3, with 7 positions matching TRBD1. This CDR3 spans 14 amino acids. Germline CDR1 is LGHDT and CDR2 is YNNKEL (reference sequence). Trimming at V came to 1 base and at J to 6 bases, leaving 3 bases not matched to a gene. In DNA, the CDR3 is TGTGCCAGCAGCCAAGTAGGGGGCGAAAACACCATATATTTT. This codes for CASSQVGGENTIYF.

This chain joins TRBV30 and TRBJ2-7; 7 nucleotides align to TRBD1. Germline assignment: CDR1 GTSNPN and CDR2 SVGIG (reference sequence). The V gene end was trimmed by 1 base and the J gene end by 5 bases; junction bases not matched to a gene: 2. The CDR3 runs to 12 residues. The CDR3 DNA follows: TGTGCCTGGAGTGACACAGGGGACGAGCAGTACTTC. This sequence encodes CAWSDTGDEQYF.